The rows below give T cell receptor beta chains drawn from one sample of a study of T cell responses to AZD1222 COVID-19 vaccine. Data came from immunoSEQ multiplex PCR; TCRdb stores just in-frame clones and leaves some out. The table lists 150,000 to 200,000 clones, 90% to 95% of them singletons, with roughly 8.4% in the top ten. Specimen: peripheral blood, collected on day 0 of AZD1222 vaccination. These receptors originate from an adult in good health. The CDR3 runs from the conserved cysteine through the conserved F or W. Fields, in order: CDR3 DNA, CDR3 protein, J gene, clone size, V gene, D gene. The D gene is left open where the match is weak. Not every row has a clone size; where given, it reads once, few, many or a size class.

TGCAGCGTTGAAGAATTTGTCCCGGGGGTCTCAGTGGTATGGGGCTACACCTTC CSVEEFVPGVSVVWGYTF TRBJ1-2 once TRBV29-1 .
TGTGCCAGCAGACTAGGCTGGGTCGGCGAGCAGTACTTC CASRLGWVGEQYF TRBJ2-7 . TRBV28 .
TGTGCCAGCAGCGCTCTAGCGAGGGGCACAGATACGCAGTATTTT CASSALARGTDTQYF TRBJ2-3 . TRBV7-3 .
TGTGCCTCCAGTGGGGACGGGGCAGATACGCAGTATTTT CASSGDGADTQYF TRBJ2-3 . TRBV2 .
TGTGCCAGCAGCTTAAACCGGGTAGATACGCAGTATTTT CASSLNRVDTQYF TRBJ2-3 once TRBV7-3 .
TGTGCCAGCAGTTTGGTCGTTTTTAACACCGGGGAGCTGTTTTTT CASSLVVFNTGELFF TRBJ2-2 . TRBV28 .
TGTGCCAGCAGCCGGACAGGGTTTGAAGCTTTCTTT CASSRTGFEAFF TRBJ1-1 . TRBV12-3/TRBV12-4 TRBD1
TGCGCCAGCAGCTTGGACCACAGTGGGTCTTTCTTT CASSLDHSGSFF TRBJ1-1 . TRBV5-1 .
TGCGCCAGCAGCTCGGACAGGTACGAGCAGTACTTC CASSSDRYEQYF TRBJ2-7 . TRBV5-1 TRBD1
TGTGCCAGCAGTTACTTAGCGGGAGGGTCAGATACGCAGTATTTT CASSYLAGGSDTQYF TRBJ2-3 . TRBV6-2/TRBV6-3 TRBD2
TGTGCCAGCAGCTTAGTTGGGGACAAGAGCACTGAAGCTTTCTTT CASSLVGDKSTEAFF TRBJ1-1 . TRBV7-2 .
TGCGCCAGCAGCGTTCTGCGAGGGAGCTCCTACAATGAGCAGTTCTTC CASSVLRGSSYNEQFF TRBJ2-1 . TRBV10-1 .
TGTGCCAGCAGCAAGGGTAGCAATCAGCCCCAGCATTTT CASSKGSNQPQHF TRBJ1-5 . TRBV7-6 .
TGTGCCAGCAGCTCTCAGGACAAATTGAAGCAGTACTTC CASSSQDKLKQYF TRBJ2-7 . TRBV5-4 .
TGTGCCAGCAGTCCAACCGGGACCTCTGAGCAGTACTTC CASSPTGTSEQYF TRBJ2-7 . TRBV28 .
TGTGCCAGCAGTTTTCTGGGGGCGGACTATGGCTACACCTTC CASSFLGADYGYTF TRBJ1-2 once TRBV6-2/TRBV6-3 .
TGCGCCAGCAGTGAGTCGTTTCGGGCACAAAACTATGGCTACACCTTC CASSESFRAQNYGYTF TRBJ1-2 . TRBV10-2 .
TGTGCCAGCAGCTGGACTGGAAATACGCAGTATTTT CASSWTGNTQYF TRBJ2-3 . TRBV4-2 .
TGTGCCATCAGTGGCACAGATACGCAGTATTTT CAISGTDTQYF TRBJ2-3 . TRBV10-3 .
TGTGCCAGCAGCTTAGTGTCTGGGAACTATGGCTACACCTTC CASSLVSGNYGYTF TRBJ1-2 . TRBV7-9 .
TGTGCCAGCAGCCCGGGAGGGGGGCCCACCAACACTGAAGCTTTCTTT CASSPGGGPTNTEAFF TRBJ1-1 . TRBV5-4 .
TGTGCCAGCAGGGACAGGGGCGTGGGTCAGCCCCAGCATTTT CASRDRGVGQPQHF TRBJ1-5 . TRBV2 TRBD1
TGTGCCAGCAGGACCAGATTTATAGAGTTGAACACTGAAGCTTTCTTT CASRTRFIELNTEAFF TRBJ1-1 . TRBV28 .
TGTGCCAGCAGTGCTGGGGGGGGACTAGCGGGGAGCACAGATACGCAGTATTTT CASSAGGGLAGSTDTQYF TRBJ2-3 few TRBV2 TRBD2
TGCGCCAGCAAAGAGAGCCCGAATGAGCAGTTCTTC CASKESPNEQFF TRBJ2-1 . TRBV5-1 .
TGTGCCAGCAGCTCGACGAGACAGGTGAACACTGAAGCTTTCTTT CASSSTRQVNTEAFF TRBJ1-1 . TRBV11-1 .